This record concerns one TCR beta chain sequence. This entry belongs to a study of blood T cell repertoires in COVID-19. Looking at the study overall: There were acute and convalescent COVID-19 samples, and they came from the United States, Italy and Spain. PBMCs, B-cell-depleted T cells, or T cells were the source of the cDNA or gDNA that made up the material.

TCRdb keeps only in-frame clones here, not all; method: immunoSEQ multiplex PCR. The profile covers 110,000 to 150,000 clones, with 85% appearing a single time and about 2.9% taken by the ten largest. Trimming removed 8 bases from V and 3 bases from J, with 16 bases in between. This CDR3 comprises 15 residues. Germline V CDR1 and CDR2: MDHEN, SYDVKM. Material for sequencing was peripheral blood. The TCR sequence derives from a man between 50 and 59 years old with acute or convalescent COVID-19. This chain joins TRBV28 and TRBJ2-2; D possibly corresponds to TRBD1 (6 bases). CDR3 in amino acids: CASSSAQGYTGELFF. The CDR3 region has the DNA TGTGCCAGCTCTTCAGCCCAGGGGTACACCGGGGAGCTGTTTTTT.